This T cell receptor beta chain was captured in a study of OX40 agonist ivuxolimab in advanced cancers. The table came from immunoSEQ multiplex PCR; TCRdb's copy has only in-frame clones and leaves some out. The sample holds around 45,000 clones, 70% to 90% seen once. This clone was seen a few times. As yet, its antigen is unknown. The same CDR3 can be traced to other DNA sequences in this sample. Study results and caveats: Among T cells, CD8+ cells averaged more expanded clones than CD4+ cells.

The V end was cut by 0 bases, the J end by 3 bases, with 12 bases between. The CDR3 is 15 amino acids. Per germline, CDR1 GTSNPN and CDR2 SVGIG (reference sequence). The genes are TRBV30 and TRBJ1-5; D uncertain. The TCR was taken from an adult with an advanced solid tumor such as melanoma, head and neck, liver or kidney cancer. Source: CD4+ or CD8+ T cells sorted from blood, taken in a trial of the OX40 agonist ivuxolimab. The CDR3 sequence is CAWSVKGLYNQPQHF. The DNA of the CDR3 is TGTGCCTGGAGTGTAAAGGGCCTGTACAATCAGCCCCAGCATTTT. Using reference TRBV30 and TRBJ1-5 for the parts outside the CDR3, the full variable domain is SQTIHQWPATLVQPVGSPLSLECTVEGTSNPNLYWYRQAAGRGLQLLFYSVGIGQISSEVPQNLSASRPQDRQFILSSKKLLLSDSGFYLCAWSVKGLYNQPQHFGDGTRLSIL.